The subject of this entry is one TCR beta chain. The antigen is unknown. From germline, CDR1 is LNHNV and CDR2 YYDKDF (reference sequence). This CDR3 spans 16 amino acids. Trimming removed 2 bases from V and 0 bases from J, with 13 bases in between. These data are taken from a study of cytomegalovirus exposure and HLA in healthy donors. TCRdb keeps only in-frame clones here, not all; method: immunoSEQ multiplex PCR. The table records about 110,000 clones, roughly 88% of them present only once. Study results and caveats: The tendency of first-cohort TCR clusters to co-occur in the 120 or so validation repertoires was the finding of a later analysis.

The chain carries TRBV15 and TRBJ1-1, with D possibly TRBD1 on 5 matching bases. The sample consisted of PBMCs. The clonotype comes from a woman between 18 and 29 years old in good health and CMV-seronegative. This CDR3 reads CATSRTRDVVNTEAFF. As DNA, the CDR3 is TGTGCCACCAGCAGAACGCGGGACGTAGTGAACACTGAAGCTTTCTTT. Together with reference TRBV15 and TRBJ1-1, the CDR3 gives the full variable domain: DAMVIQNPRYQVTQFGKPVTLSCSQTLNHNVMYWYQQKSSQAPKLLFHYYDKDFNNEADTPDNFQSRRPNTSFCFLDIRSPGLGDTAMYLCATSRTRDVVNTEAFFGQGTRLTVV.